This T cell receptor (beta chain) was retrieved from a study of cytomegalovirus exposure and HLA in healthy donors. Findings of the study overall: As a later analysis showed, a missense DCLRE1C variant was linked to trimming of TCR beta V- and J-genes. Researchers reportedly found TCR beta sequences accurately predicted most subjects' HLA-A and HLA-B alleles.

With 60 Vbeta and 13 Jbeta primers, the PCR was carried out. Sequencing was performed with immunoSEQ multiplex PCR; in TCRdb, only in-frame clones are kept and a portion is missing. In the table there are approximately 180,000 clones, around 81% of which are singletons. About this clone itself: What it binds is not known.

At collection, donors were nominally healthy, but unrecorded immune exposures were probable. Germline values: CDR1 SGHRS, CDR2 YFSETQ. The J segment lost 8 bases and the V segment lost 5 bases, leaving 8 bases of the junction unmatched. The length of the CDR3 is 15 residues. The chain recombines TRBV5-1 with TRBJ1-4; 11 bases are a match to TRBD1. Sequencing used PBMCs. This sequence originates from a man aged 18 to 30 in good health and CMV-seronegative. Written as DNA, the CDR3 is TGCGCCAGCAGTGGACAGGGGGCTCGGAGCGAAAAACTGTTTTTT. Its protein is CASSGQGARSEKLFF.